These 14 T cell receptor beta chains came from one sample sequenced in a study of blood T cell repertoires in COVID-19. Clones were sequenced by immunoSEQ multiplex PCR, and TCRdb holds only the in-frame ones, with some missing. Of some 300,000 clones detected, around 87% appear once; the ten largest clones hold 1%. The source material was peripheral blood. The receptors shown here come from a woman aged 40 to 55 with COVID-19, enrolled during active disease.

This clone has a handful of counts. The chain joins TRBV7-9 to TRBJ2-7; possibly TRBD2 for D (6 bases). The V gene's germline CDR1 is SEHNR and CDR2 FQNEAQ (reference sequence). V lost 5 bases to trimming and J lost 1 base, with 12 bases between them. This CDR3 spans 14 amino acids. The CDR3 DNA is TGTGCCAGCAGCGCCGGGACTTATTCCTACGAGCAGTACTTC. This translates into CASSAGTYSYEQYF.

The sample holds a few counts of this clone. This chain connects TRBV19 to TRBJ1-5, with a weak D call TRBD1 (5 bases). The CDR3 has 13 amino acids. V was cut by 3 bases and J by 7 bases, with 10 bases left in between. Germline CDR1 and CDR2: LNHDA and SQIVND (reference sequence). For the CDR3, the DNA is TGTGCCAGTAGTATCAGGGCCCACCAGCCCCAGCATTTT. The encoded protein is CASSIRAHQPQHF.

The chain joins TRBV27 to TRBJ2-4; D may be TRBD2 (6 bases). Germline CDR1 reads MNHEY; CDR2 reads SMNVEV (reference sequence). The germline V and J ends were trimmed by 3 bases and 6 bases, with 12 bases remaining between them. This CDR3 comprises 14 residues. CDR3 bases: TGTGCCAGCAGTTTTTTGGAGGGGAGAAACATTCAGTACTTC. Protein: CASSFLEGRNIQYF.

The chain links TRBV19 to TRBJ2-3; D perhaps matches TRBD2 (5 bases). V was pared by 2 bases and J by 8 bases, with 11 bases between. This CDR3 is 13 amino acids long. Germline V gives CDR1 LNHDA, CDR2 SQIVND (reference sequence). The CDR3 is CASSIKGGGTQYF. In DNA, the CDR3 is TGTGCCAGTAGTATAAAAGGAGGTGGTACGCAGTATTTT.

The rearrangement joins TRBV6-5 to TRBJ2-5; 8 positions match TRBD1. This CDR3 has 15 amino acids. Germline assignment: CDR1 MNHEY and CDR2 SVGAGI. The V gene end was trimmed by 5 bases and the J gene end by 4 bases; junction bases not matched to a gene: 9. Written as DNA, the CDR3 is TGTGCCAGCAGTAGGAACGACAGGGGATTAGAGACCCAGTACTTC. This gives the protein CASSRNDRGLETQYF.

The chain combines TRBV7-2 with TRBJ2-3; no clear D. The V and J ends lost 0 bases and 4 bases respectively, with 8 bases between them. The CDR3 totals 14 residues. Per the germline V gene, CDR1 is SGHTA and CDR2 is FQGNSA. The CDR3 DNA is TGTGCCAGCAGCTTAGCATTGAGGCCAGATACGCAGTATTTT. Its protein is CASSLALRPDTQYF.

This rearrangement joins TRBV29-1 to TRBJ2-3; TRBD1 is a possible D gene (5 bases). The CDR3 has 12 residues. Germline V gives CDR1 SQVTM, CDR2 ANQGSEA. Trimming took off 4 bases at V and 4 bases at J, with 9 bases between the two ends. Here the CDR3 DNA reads TGCAGCGTTGTACAGGCGGCAGATACGCAGTATTTT. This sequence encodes CSVVQAADTQYF.

CDR3 region: CASSPKPHRAGVSYNEQFF. For the CDR3, the DNA is TGCGCCAGCAGCCCGAAACCTCATAGGGCAGGGGTTTCCTACAATGAGCAGTTCTTC. The chain employs TRBV4-3 and TRBJ2-1; TRBD1 might be the D (6 bases). The germline V gene encodes CDR1 LGHNA and CDR2 YSLEER. The CDR3 runs 19 residues. Deletions cut 4 bases from V and 1 base from J, with 23 bases between.

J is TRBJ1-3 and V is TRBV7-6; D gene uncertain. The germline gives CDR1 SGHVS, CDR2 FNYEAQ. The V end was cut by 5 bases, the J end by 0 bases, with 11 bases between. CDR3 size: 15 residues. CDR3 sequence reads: CASSIAGSSGNTIYF. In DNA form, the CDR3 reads TGTGCCAGCAGCATCGCCGGGTCCTCTGGAAACACCATATATTTT.

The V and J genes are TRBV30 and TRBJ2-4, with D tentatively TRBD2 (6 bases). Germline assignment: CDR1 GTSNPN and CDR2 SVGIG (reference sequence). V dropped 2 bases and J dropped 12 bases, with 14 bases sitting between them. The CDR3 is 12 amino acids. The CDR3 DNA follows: TGTGCCTGGAGTCCGGGGACTGCCAATCAGTACTTC. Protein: CAWSPGTANQYF.

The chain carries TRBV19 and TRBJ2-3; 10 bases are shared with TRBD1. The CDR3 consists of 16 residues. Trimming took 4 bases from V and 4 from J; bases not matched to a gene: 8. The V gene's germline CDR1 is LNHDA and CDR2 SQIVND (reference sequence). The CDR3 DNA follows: TGTGCCAGTAGTAGTTGGGACAGGGGAGGATCAGATACGCAGTATTTT. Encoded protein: CASSSWDRGGSDTQYF.

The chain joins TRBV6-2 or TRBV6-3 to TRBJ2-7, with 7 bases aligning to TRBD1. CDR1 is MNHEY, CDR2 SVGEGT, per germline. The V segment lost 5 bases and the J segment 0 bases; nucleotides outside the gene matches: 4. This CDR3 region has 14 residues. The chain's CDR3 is CASSLTGSSYEQYF. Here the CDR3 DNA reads TGTGCCAGCAGTCTGACAGGGAGCTCCTACGAGCAGTACTTC.

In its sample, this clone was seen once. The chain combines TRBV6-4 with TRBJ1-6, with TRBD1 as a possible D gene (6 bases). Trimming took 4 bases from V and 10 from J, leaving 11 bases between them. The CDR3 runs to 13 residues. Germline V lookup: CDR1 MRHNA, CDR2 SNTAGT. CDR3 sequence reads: CASSVSGDSPLHF. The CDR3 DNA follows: TGTGCCAGCAGTGTATCAGGGGACTCACCCCTCCACTTT.

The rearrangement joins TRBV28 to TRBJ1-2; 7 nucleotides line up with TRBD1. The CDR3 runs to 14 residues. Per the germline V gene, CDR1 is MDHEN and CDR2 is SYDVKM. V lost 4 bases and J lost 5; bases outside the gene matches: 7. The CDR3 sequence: CASSSSGQFYGYTF. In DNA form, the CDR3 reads TGTGCCAGCAGTTCCTCGGGACAGTTTTATGGCTACACCTTC.